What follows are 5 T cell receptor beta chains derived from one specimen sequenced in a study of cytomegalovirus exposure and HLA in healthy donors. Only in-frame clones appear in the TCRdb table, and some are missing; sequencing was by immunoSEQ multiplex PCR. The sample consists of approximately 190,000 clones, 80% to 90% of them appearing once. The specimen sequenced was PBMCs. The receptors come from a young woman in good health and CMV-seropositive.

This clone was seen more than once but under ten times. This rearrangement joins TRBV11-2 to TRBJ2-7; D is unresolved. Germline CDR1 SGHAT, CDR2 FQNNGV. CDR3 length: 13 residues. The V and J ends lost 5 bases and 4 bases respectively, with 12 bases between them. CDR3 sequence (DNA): TGTGCCAGCAGCCACCCCTACGTATACGAGCAGTACTTC. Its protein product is CASSHPYVYEQYF.

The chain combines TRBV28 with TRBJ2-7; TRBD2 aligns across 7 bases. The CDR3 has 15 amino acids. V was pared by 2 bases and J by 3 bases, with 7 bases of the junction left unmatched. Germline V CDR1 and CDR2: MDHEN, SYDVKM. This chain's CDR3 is CASSLMGEGRYEQYF. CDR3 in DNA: TGTGCCAGCAGTTTAATGGGGGAGGGCCGCTACGAGCAGTACTTC. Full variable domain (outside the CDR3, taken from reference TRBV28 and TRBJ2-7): DVKVTQSSRYLVKRTGEKVFLECVQDMDHENMFWYRQDPGLGLRLIYFSYDVKMKEKGDIPEGYSVSREKKERFSLILESASTNQTSMYLCASSLMGEGRYEQYFGPGTRLTVT.

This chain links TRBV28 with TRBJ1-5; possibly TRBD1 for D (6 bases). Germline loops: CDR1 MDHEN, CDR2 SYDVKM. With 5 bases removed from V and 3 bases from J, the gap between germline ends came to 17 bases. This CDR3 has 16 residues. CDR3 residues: CASSPNQGQNNQPQHF. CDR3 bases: TGTGCCAGCAGTCCCAACCAAGGACAGAACAATCAGCCCCAGCATTTT.

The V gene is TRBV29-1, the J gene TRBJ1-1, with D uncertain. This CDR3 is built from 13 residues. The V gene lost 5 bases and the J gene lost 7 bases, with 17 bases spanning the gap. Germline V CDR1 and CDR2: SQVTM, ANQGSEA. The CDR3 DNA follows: TGCAGCGTTCGGTCCGAGCGTGACTATGAAGCTTTCTTT. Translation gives CSVRSERDYEAFF.

The CDR3 protein is CASSPGLGRDGELFF. CDR3 sequence (DNA): TGTGCCAGCAGCCCGGGACTAGGGAGGGACGGGGAGCTGTTTTTT. V usage is TRBV5-4 and J usage is TRBJ2-2; 8 bases match TRBD2. This CDR3 has 15 amino acids. Losses at the gene ends were 4 bases for V and 7 bases for J; bases not matched to a gene: 9. Per the germline V gene, CDR1 is SGHNT and CDR2 is YYREEE (reference sequence).